This is a list of T cell receptor beta chains from one sample in a study of cytomegalovirus exposure and HLA in healthy donors. The assay was immunoSEQ multiplex PCR, and TCRdb's table has in-frame clones only and misses some. The data hold about 120,000 clones, with over 60% observed a single time. Specimen: PBMCs. These TCRs come from a woman between 40 and 50 years old in good health and CMV-seropositive. Both conserved end residues are part of each CDR3. The D gene is left open where the match is weak. Size is stated for part of the rows, as once, few or many counts, or as a class when the clone is expanded.

clone_size	v_call	d_call	j_call	cdr3_aa	cdr3_nt
NA	TRBV29-1	TRBD2	TRBJ2-3	CSVDGRGAQDTQYF	TGCAGCGTTGATGGGCGGGGGGCACAAGATACGCAGTATTTT
NA	TRBV21-1	NA	TRBJ1-2	CASSKREFYGYTF	TGTGCCAGCAGCAAGCGGGAGTTCTATGGCTACACCTTC
NA	TRBV7-3	NA	TRBJ2-7	CASSLSIQQVSSSYEQYF	TGTGCCAGCAGCTTAAGCATACAACAGGTGTCATCATCCTACGAGCAGTACTTC
NA	TRBV21-1	NA	TRBJ1-5	CASSKSDRGGSNQPQHF	TGTGCCAGCAGCAAAAGTGACAGGGGCGGTAGCAATCAGCCCCAGCATTTT
NA	TRBV6-5	TRBD1	TRBJ1-2	CASSYPRTGGFGGYTF	TGTGCCAGCAGTTACCCAAGGACAGGGGGCTTCGGAGGCTACACCTTC
NA	TRBV5-4	TRBD2	TRBJ2-7	CASSPSLAGAGEQYF	TGTGCCAGCAGCCCGTCACTAGCGGGGGCCGGGGAGCAGTACTTC
NA	TRBV7-2	TRBD2	TRBJ2-1	CASSLAGGPYNEQFF	TGTGCCAGCAGCTTAGCGGGAGGGCCGTACAATGAGCAGTTCTTC
NA	TRBV10-3	NA	TRBJ1-5	CAIRVGSDQPQHF	TGTGCCATCAGGGTCGGGTCCGATCAGCCCCAGCATTTT
NA	TRBV5-4	NA	TRBJ1-2	CASSSGTYGYTF	TGTGCCAGCAGCTCTGGCACCTATGGCTACACCTTC
NA	TRBV11-2	TRBD2	TRBJ2-7	CASSLDRVSGGAREQYF	TGTGCCAGCAGCTTAGATCGGGTTAGCGGGGGGGCTCGAGAGCAGTACTTC
NA	TRBV27	TRBD1	TRBJ2-3	CASSKPTGGATDTQYF	TGTGCCAGCAGCAAACCGACAGGGGGCGCGACAGATACGCAGTATTTT
NA	TRBV4-1	TRBD1	TRBJ1-5	CASSQEGGQDLSNQPQHF	TGCGCCAGCAGCCAAGAAGGGGGACAGGACCTTAGCAATCAGCCCCAGCATTTT
NA	TRBV27	TRBD1	TRBJ1-6	CASSLSGRTGGGSPLHF	TGTGCCAGCAGTTTATCGGGCCGGACAGGGGGAGGTTCACCCCTCCACTTT
once	TRBV29-1	TRBD2	TRBJ2-1	CSVGPASGKEQFF	TGCAGCGTTGGTCCGGCTAGCGGGAAAGAGCAGTTCTTC
NA	TRBV6-1	TRBD2	TRBJ2-5	CASSETSGGARETQYF	TGTGCCAGCAGTGAAACTAGCGGGGGGGCTAGGGAGACCCAGTACTTC
NA	TRBV6-1	TRBD2	TRBJ2-7	CASKLRGGGGDEQYF	TGTGCCAGCAAGCTCCGGGGGGGAGGTGGCGACGAGCAGTACTTC
few	TRBV10-1	NA	TRBJ2-3	CASSSGTQHDTQYF	TGCGCCAGCAGTTCCGGGACACAGCACGATACGCAGTATTTT
NA	TRBV19	NA	TRBJ2-1	CASSSPYVGGLDEQFF	TGTGCCAGTAGTAGCCCCTATGTGGGAGGATTAGATGAGCAGTTCTTC
NA	TRBV4-1	TRBD1	TRBJ1-5	CASSQDTGGGQPQHF	TGCGCCAGCAGCCAAGATACAGGGGGCGGTCAGCCCCAGCATTTT
once	TRBV27	NA	TRBJ1-4	CASRPGDEKLFF	TGTGCCAGCCGCCCGGGGGATGAAAAACTGTTTTTT
NA	TRBV2	NA	TRBJ1-2	CASSGSRENYGYTF	TGTGCCAGCAGTGGGTCCCGCGAAAACTATGGCTACACCTTC
NA	TRBV5-4	TRBD1	TRBJ2-7	CASSYPGQAAEQYF	TGTGCCAGCAGCTACCCGGGACAGGCGGCTGAGCAGTACTTC
NA	TRBV5-8	NA	TRBJ1-1	CASSYQTGATEAFF	TGTGCCAGCAGCTATCAGACAGGCGCCACTGAAGCTTTCTTT
NA	TRBV5-1	NA	TRBJ1-6	CASRMGGSPLHF	TGCGCCAGCAGAATGGGGGGTTCACCCCTCCACTTT